Below, 3 T cell receptor beta chains from the same sample are listed, as sequenced in a study of T cell responses to AZD1222 COVID-19 vaccine. The protocol was immunoSEQ multiplex PCR, while the TCRdb copy is restricted to in-frame clones and leaves out a portion. This sample has 95,000 to 150,000 clones, with roughly 93% found just once. Sequenced material: peripheral blood, taken on day 0 of AZD1222 vaccination. These receptors came from an adult in good health.

The genes are TRBV30 and TRBJ2-1; 10 nucleotides line up with TRBD2. CDR3 length: 16 amino acids. The V gene's germline CDR1 is GTSNPN and CDR2 SVGIG (reference sequence). V lost 2 bases, J lost 6 bases, and 10 bases stayed unmatched. The CDR3 loop is CAWSISASGRINEQFF. DNA for the CDR3: TGTGCCTGGAGTATTTCCGCTAGCGGGAGAATCAATGAGCAGTTCTTC.

The genes are TRBV6-5 and TRBJ2-5; D might be TRBD2 (5 bases). In germline, CDR1 is MNHEY, CDR2 SVGAGI. Trimming cost V 5 bases and J 5 bases, with 6 bases left between them. The CDR3 length is 11 residues. The CDR3 region is CASSRGETQYF. The CDR3 region has the DNA TGTGCCAGCAGTCGAGGGGAGACCCAGTACTTC.

V and J are TRBV4-3 and TRBJ1-3; 11 nucleotides line up with TRBD1. Germline V gives CDR1 LGHNA, CDR2 YSLEER. The CDR3 has 14 residues. V trimming: 5 bases; J trimming: 6 bases; junction bases outside the gene matches: 3. The CDR3 protein is CASSLGQGVNTIYF. CDR3 nucleotides: TGCGCCAGCAGCTTGGGACAGGGGGTAAACACCATATATTTT.